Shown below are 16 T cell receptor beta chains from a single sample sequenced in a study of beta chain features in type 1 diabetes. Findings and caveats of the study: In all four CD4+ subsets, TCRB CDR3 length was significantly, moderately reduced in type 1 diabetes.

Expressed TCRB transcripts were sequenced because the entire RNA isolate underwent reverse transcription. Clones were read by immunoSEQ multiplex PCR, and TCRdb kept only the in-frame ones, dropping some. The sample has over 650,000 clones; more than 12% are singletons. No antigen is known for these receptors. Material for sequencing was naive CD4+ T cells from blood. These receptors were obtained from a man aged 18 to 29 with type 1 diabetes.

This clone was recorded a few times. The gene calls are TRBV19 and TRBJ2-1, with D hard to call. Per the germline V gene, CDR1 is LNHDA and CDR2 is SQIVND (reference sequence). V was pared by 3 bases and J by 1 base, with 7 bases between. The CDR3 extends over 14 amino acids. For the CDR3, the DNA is TGTGCCAGTAGTATGGACGGTTCCTACAATGAGCAGTTCTTC. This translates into CASSMDGSYNEQFF.

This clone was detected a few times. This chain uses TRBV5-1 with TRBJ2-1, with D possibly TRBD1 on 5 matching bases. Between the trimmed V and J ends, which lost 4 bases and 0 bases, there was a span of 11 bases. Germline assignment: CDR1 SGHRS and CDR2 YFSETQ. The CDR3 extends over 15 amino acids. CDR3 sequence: CASSPGFSSYNEQFF. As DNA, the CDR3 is TGCGCCAGCAGCCCAGGGTTTAGCTCCTACAATGAGCAGTTCTTC. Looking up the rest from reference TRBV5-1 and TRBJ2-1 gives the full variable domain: KAGVTQTPRYLIKTRGQQVTLSCSPISGHRSVSWYQQTPGQGLQFLFEYFSETQRNKGNFPGRFSGRQFSNSRSEMNVSTLELGDSALYLCASSPGFSSYNEQFFGPGTRLTVL.

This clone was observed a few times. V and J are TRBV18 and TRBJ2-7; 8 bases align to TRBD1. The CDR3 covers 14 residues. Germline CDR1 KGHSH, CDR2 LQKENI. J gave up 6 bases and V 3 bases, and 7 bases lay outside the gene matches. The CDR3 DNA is TGTGCCAGCTCACCCGGACAGGGTGGGTTCGAGCAGTACTTC. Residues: CASSPGQGGFEQYF.

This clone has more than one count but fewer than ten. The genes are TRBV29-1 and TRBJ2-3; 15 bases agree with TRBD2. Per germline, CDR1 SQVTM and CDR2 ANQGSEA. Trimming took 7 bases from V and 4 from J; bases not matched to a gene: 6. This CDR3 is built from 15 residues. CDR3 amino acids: CSARGTSGRSDTQYF. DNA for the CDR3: TGCAGCGCTCGAGGGACTAGCGGGAGGTCAGATACGCAGTATTTT.

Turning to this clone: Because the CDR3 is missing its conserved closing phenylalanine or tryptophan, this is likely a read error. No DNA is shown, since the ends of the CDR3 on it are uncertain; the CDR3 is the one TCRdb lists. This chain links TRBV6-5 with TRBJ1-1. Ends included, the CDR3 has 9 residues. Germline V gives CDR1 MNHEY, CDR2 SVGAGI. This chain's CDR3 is CASSETPAL.

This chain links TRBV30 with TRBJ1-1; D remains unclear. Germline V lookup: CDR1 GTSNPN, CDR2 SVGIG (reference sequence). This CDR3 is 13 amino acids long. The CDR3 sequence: CMIFLWPNTEAFF. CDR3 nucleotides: TGTATGATATTTCTGTGGCCCAACACTGAAGCTTTCTTT.

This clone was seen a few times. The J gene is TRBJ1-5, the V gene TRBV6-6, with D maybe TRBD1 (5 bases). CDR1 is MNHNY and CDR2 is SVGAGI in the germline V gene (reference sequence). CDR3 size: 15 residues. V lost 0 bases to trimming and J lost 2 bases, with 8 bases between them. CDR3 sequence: CASSYSGGGNQPQHF. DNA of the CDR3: TGTGCCAGCAGTTACTCTGGGGGGGGCAATCAGCCCCAGCATTTT.

CDR3 coding DNA: TGTGCCAGCAGTGACTCCGGGACCGGTCGGTACGAGCAGTACTTC. Amino acids: CASSDSGTGRYEQYF. The rearrangement uses TRBV27 and TRBJ2-7; D tentatively fits TRBD1 or TRBD2 (5 bases each). Deletions cut 5 bases from V and 4 bases from J, with 18 bases between. In germline, CDR1 is MNHEY, CDR2 SMNVEV (reference sequence). This CDR3 is built from 15 residues.

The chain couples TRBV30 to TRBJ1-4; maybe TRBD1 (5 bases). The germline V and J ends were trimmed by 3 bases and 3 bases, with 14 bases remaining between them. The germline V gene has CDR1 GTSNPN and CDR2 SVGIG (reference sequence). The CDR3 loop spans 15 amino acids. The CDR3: CAWRSSGSANEKLFF. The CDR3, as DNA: TGTGCCTGGAGATCCTCAGGGTCCGCTAATGAAAAACTGTTTTTT.

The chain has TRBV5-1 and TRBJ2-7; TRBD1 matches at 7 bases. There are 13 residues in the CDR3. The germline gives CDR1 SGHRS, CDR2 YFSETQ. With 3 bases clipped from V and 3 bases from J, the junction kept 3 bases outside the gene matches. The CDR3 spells CASSWDSLYEQYF. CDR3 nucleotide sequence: TGCGCCAGCAGCTGGGACAGCCTCTACGAGCAGTACTTC.

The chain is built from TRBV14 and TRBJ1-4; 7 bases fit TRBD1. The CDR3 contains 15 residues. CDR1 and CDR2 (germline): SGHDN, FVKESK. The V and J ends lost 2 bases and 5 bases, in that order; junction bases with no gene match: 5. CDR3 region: CASSQSDRANEKLFF. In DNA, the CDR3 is TGTGCCAGCAGCCAATCCGACAGGGCAAATGAAAAACTGTTTTTT.

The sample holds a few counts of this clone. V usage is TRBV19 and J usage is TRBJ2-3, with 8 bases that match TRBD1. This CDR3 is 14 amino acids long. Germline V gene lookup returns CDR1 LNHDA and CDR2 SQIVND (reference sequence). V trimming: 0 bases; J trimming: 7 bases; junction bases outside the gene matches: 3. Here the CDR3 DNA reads TGTGCCAGTAGTATAGACAGGGGGCCGAATACGCAGTATTTT. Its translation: CASSIDRGPNTQYF.

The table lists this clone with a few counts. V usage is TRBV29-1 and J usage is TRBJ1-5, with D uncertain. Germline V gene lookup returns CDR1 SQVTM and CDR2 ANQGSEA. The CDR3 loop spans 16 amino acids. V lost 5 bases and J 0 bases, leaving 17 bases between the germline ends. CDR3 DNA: TGCAGCGTTAGCTATCTGGCGGGTAATAGCAATCAGCCCCAGCATTTT. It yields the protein CSVSYLAGNSNQPQHF.

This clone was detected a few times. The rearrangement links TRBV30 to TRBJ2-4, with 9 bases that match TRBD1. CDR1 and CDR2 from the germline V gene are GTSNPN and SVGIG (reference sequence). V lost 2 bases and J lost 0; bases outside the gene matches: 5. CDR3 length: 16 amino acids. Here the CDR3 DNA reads TGTGCCTGGAGTCAAGGACAGGGGCTAGCCAAAAACATTCAGTACTTC. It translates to CAWSQGQGLAKNIQYF.

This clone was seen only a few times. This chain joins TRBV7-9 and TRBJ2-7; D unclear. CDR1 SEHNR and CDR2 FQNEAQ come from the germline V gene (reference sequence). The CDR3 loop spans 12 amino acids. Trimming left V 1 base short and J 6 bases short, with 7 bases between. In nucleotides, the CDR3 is TGTGCCAGCAGCTTAGACTGGGGCGAGCAGTACTTC. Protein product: CASSLDWGEQYF.

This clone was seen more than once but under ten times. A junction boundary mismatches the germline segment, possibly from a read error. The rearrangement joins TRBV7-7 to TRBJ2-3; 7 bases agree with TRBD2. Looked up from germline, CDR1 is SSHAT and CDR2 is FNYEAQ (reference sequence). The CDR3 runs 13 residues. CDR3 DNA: TGTGCTAGCAGCTTAGCGGGCCAGCATACGCAGTATTTT. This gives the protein CASSLAGQHTQYF.